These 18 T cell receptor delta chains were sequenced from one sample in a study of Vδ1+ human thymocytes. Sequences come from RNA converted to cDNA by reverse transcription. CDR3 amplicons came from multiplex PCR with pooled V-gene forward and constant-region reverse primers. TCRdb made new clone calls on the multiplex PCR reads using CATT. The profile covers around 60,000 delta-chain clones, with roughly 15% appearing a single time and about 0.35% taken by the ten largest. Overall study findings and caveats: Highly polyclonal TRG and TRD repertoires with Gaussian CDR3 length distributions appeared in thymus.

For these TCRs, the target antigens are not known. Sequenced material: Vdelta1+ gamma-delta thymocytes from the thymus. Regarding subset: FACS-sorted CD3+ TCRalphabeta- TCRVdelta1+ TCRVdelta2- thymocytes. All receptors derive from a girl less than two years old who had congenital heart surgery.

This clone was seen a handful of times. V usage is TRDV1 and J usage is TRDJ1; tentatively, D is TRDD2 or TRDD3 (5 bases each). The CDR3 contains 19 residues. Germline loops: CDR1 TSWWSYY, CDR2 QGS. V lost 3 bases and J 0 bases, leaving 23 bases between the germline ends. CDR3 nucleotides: TGTGCTCTTGGGGACCACTCTTCCCTACGATACTTGTACACCGATAAACTCATCTTT. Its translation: CALGDHSSLRYLYTDKLIF.

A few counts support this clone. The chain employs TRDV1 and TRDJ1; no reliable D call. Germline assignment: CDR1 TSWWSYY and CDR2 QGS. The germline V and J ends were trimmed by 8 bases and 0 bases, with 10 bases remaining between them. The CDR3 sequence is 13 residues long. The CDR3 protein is CALLKGYTDKLIF. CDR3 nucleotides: TGTGCTCTTTTGAAGGGGTACACCGATAAACTCATCTTT.

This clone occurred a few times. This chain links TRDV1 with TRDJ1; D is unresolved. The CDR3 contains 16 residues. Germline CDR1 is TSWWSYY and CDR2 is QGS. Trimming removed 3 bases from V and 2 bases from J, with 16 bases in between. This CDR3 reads CALGERATPGTDKLIF. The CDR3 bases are TGTGCTCTTGGGGAGAGGGCGACGCCGGGGACCGATAAACTCATCTTT.

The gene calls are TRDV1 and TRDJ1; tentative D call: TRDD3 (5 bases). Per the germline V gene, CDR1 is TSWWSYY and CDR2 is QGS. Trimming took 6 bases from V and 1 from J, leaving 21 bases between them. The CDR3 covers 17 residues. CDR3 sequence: CALGVGRGVAGTDKLIF. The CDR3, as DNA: TGTGCTCTTGGTGTCGGACGGGGGGTTGCGGGCACCGATAAACTCATCTTT.

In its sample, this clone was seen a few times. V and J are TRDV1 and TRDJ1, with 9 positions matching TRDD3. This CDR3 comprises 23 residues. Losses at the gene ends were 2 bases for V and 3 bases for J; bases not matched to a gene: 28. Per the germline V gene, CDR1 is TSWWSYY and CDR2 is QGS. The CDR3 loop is CALGEVSPFYWGNMSRLADKLIF. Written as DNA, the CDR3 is TGTGCTCTTGGGGAAGTTTCGCCCTTTTACTGGGGGAATATGTCAAGGCTCGCCGATAAACTCATCTTT.

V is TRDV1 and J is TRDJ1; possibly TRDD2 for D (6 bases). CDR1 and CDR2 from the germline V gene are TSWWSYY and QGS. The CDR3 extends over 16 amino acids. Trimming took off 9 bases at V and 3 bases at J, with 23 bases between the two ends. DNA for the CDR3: TGTGCTCTGGACCTTCCGGTTTCAGGGGGGTCCGATAAACTCATCTTT. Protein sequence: CALDLPVSGGSDKLIF.

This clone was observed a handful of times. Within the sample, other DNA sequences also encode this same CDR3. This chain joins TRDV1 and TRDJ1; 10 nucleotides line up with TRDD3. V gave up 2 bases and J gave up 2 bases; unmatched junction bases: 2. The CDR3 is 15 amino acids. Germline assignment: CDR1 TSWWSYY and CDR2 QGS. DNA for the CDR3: TGTGCTCTTGGGGAATTACTGGGGGATACCGATAAACTCATCTTT. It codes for CALGELLGDTDKLIF.

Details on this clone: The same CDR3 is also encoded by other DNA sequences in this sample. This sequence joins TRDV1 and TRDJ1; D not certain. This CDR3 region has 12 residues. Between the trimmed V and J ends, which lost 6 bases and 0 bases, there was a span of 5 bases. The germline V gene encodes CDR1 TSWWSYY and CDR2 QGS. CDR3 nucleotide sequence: TGTGCTCTTGGAGGTAACACCGATAAACTCATCTTT. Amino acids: CALGGNTDKLIF.

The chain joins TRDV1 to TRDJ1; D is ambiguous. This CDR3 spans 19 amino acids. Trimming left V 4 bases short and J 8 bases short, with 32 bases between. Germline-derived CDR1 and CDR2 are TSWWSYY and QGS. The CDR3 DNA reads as TGTGCTCTTGGGGTCGTCCGCTCGGAGGCCTCCCTCTTCATATCGAAACTCATCTTT. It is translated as CALGVVRSEASLFISKLIF.

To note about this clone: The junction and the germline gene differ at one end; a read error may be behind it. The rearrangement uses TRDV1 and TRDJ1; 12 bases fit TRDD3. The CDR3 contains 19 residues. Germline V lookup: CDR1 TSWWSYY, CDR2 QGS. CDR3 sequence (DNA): TGTGCTCTTGGAGAACTAGCTGGGGGATACGCCTCTTACACCGATAAACTCATCTTT. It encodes CALGELAGGYASYTDKLIF.

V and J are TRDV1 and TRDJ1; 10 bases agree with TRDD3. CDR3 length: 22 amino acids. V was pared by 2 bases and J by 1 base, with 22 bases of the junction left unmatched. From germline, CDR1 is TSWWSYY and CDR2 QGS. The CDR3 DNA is TGTGCTCTTGGGGAAAACCTTCCTGATACTGGGGGATGGAAACCTGGCACCGATAAACTCATCTTT. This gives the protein CALGENLPDTGGWKPGTDKLIF.

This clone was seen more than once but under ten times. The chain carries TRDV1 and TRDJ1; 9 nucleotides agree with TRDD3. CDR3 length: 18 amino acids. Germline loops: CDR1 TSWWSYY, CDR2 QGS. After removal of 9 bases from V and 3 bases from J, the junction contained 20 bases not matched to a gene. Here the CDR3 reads CALVITVTTGGIADKLIF. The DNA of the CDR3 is TGTGCTCTCGTAATAACCGTTACTACTGGGGGAATAGCCGATAAACTCATCTTT.

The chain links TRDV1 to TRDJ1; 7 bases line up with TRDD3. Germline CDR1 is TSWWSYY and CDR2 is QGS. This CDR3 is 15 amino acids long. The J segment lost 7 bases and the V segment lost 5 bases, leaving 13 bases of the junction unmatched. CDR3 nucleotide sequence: TGTGCTCTTGGGATTTTAGGGGGATCCCCCGGTAAACTCATCTTT. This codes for CALGILGGSPGKLIF.

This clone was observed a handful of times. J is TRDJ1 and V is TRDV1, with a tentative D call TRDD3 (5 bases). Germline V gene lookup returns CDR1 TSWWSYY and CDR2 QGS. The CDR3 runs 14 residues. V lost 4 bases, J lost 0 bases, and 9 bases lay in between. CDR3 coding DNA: TGTGCTCTTGGGGGTGCTGGGCACACCGATAAACTCATCTTT. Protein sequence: CALGGAGHTDKLIF.

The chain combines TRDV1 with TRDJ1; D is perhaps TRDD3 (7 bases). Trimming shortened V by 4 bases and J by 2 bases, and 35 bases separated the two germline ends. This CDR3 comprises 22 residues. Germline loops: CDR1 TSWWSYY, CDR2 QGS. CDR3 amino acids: CALGALTPVPILLGRGTDKLIF. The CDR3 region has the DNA TGTGCTCTTGGGGCACTCACCCCCGTCCCGATCCTACTGGGGAGGGGGACCGATAAACTCATCTTT.

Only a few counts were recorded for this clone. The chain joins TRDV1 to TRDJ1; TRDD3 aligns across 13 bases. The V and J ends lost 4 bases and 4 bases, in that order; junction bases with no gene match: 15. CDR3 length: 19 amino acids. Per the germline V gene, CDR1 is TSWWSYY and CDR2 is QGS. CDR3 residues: CALGGPFRFYWGIRDKLIF. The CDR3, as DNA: TGTGCTCTTGGGGGCCCCTTCCGATTCTACTGGGGGATACGCGATAAACTCATCTTT.

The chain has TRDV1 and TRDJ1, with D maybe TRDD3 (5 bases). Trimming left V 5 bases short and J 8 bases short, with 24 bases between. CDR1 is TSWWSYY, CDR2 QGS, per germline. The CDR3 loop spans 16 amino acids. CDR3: CALGRPTGGPGAKLIF. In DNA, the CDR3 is TGTGCTCTTGGGCGCCCGACGGGGGGCCCCGGGGCGAAACTCATCTTT.

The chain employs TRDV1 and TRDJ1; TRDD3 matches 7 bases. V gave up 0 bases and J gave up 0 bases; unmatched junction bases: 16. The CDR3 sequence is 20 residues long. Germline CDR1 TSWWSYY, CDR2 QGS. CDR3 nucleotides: TGTGCTCTTGGGGAACTTATCCCCTTACTGGGGCCGTCGTACACCGATAAACTCATCTTT. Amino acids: CALGELIPLLGPSYTDKLIF.